Reported below is one T cell receptor beta chain. Authors' methods: Using reference gene primer amplification, nucleated cell counts were estimated. Data came from immunoSEQ multiplex PCR; TCRdb stores just in-frame clones and leaves some out. V and J calls and clone size are given by that table; D and trimming were obtained from the DNA. The data show 150,000 to 200,000 clones, approximately 85% seen once. Symptom resolution, clearance, or two negative PCRs marked the recovered donors of Cohort 3. This record belongs to a study of blood T cell repertoires in COVID-19. Study-wide context: The United States, Italy and Spain supplied acute and convalescent COVID-19 samples. In each case, the material was cDNA or gDNA derived from T cells, B-cell-depleted T cells, or PBMCs.

V was pared by 7 bases and J by 6 bases, with 7 bases between. Germline-derived CDR1 and CDR2 are SGDLS and YYNGEE. CDR3 length equals 10 residues. The receptor's source is a man between 35 and 55 years old who had recovered from COVID-19. The sequenced sample consisted of PBMCs or T cells enriched from blood (not recorded which). The chain joins TRBV9 to TRBJ1-2; D call uncertain. The DNA of the CDR3 is TGTGCCAGCGCAGGCAATGGCTACACCTTC. It specifies CASAGNGYTF.